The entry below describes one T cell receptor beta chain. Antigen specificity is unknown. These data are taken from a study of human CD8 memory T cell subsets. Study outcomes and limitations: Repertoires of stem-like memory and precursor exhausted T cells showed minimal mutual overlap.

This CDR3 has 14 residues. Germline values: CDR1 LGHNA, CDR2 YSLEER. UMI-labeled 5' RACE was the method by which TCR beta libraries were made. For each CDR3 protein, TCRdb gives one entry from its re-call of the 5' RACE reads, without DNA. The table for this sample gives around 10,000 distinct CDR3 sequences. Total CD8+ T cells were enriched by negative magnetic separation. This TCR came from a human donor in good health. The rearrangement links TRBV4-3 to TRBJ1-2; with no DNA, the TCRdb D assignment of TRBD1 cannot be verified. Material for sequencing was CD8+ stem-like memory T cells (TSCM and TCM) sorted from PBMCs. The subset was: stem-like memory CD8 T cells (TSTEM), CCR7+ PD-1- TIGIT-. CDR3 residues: CASSQDRGRHGYTF.